This T cell receptor beta chain was identified during a study of early T cells in non-severe SARS-CoV-2 infection. The V segment lost 0 bases and the J segment 1 base; nucleotides outside the gene matches: 6. Germline V gene sequence: CDR1 SGHRS, CDR2 YFSETQ. The CDR3 covers 16 residues. Researchers attached unique molecular identifiers to individual cDNA molecules. TCRdb re-called the 5' RACE reads with MiXCR, one entry per CDR3 protein. The sample comprises about 89,000 distinct CDR3 sequences, roughly 14% of which are singletons, and 0.5% to 0.75% rests with the top ten. This clonotype was seen a handful of times.

J is TRBJ2-5 and V is TRBV5-1; TRBD2 aligns across 7 bases. This clonotype originated in an adult who was a healthcare worker with PCR-confirmed SARS-CoV-2 infection or an uninfected control (not recorded which). Sequencing input: whole blood. CDR3 residues: CASSLELRGFQETQYF. CDR3 bases: TGCGCCAGCAGCTTGGAGCTGCGGGGGTTCCAAGAGACCCAGTACTTC.